This T cell receptor beta chain was identified during a study of identifying expanded T cells in peripheral blood. Generated by immunoSEQ multiplex PCR, the TCRdb table keeps only in-frame clones and is missing some. Here the sample spans about 52,000 clones, approximately 82% being singletons. Healthy donors had no documented immune events, such as infections, while sampled. The CDR3 totals 14 residues. Per germline, CDR1 MNHNY and CDR2 SVGAGI (reference sequence). Trimming took 4 bases from V and 1 from J; bases not matched to a gene: 2. The TCR comes from a person aged 18 to 70 in good health. Material: blood. This sequence joins TRBV6-6 and TRBJ2-3; 7 positions agree with TRBD2. This chain's CDR3 is CASSLAGGTDTQYF. The CDR3 coding sequence is TGTGCCAGCAGTTTGGCGGGGGGCACAGATACGCAGTATTTT.